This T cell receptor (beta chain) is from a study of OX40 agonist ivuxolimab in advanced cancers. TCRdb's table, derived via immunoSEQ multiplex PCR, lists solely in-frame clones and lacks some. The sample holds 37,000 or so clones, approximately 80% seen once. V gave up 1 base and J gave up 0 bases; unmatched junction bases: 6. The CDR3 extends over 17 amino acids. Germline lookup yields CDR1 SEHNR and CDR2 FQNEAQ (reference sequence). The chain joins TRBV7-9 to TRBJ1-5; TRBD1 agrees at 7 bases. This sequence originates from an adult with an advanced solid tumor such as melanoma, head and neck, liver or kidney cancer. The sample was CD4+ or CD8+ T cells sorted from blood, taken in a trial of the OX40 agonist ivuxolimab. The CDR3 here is CASSLGIGDSSNQPQHF. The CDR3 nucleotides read TGTGCCAGCAGCTTAGGCATAGGGGACAGTAGCAATCAGCCCCAGCATTTT.